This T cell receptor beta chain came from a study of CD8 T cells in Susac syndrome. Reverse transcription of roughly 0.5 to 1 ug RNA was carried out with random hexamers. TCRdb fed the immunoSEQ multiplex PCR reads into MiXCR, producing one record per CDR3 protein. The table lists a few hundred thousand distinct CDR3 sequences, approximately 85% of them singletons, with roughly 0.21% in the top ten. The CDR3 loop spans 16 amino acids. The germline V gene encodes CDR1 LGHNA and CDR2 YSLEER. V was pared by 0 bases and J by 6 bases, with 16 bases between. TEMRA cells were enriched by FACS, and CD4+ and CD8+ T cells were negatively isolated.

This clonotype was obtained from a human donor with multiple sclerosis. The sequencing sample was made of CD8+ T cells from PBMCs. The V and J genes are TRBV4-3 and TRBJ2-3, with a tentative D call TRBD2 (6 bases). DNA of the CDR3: TGCGCCAGCAGCCAAGACTTATTGCGGGGTCGGGATACGCAGTATTTT. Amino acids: CASSQDLLRGRDTQYF.